This note documents a single TCR beta chain sequence. Its antigen remains unidentified. One junction end disagrees with the germline gene, perhaps due to a read error. This sample is part of a study of shared clonotypes between healthy human individuals. Study observations and caveats: Enrolling few donors narrowed the genetic and exposure-history diversity that was represented.

Assay used: immunoSEQ multiplex PCR; TCRdb lists only in-frame clones, some missing. The table includes about 1 million clones, about 74% detected once. The clonotype was recovered from a man younger than 30 in good health. Source material: memory CD4+ T cells sorted from blood. Subset in this sample: CD45RA-negative fraction.

The CDR3 DNA reads as TGTGCTAGCAGCTTATCCCAGGGGGCTATCGGGGAGCTGTTTTTT. Its translation is CASSLSQGAIGELFF. The genes are TRBV7-7 and TRBJ2-2; 8 positions agree with TRBD1. The CDR3 loop spans 15 amino acids. CDR1 and CDR2 from the germline V gene are SSHAT and FNYEAQ (reference sequence).